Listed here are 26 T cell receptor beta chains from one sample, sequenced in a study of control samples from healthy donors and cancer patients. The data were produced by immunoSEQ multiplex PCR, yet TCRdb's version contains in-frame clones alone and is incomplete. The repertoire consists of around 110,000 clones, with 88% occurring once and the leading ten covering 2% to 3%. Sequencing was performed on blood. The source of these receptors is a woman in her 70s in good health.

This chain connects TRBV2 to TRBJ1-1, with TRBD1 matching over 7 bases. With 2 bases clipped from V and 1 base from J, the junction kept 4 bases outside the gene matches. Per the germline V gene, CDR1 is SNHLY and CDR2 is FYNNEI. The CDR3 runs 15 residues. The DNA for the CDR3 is TGTGCCAGCAGTGAATTACCAGGGGGGAACACTGAAGCTTTCTTT. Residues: CASSELPGGNTEAFF.

CDR3 residues: CASSRDSGGQPQHF. Written as DNA, the CDR3 is TGCGCCAGCAGCAGGGACAGTGGGGGCCAGCCCCAGCATTTT. The chain carries TRBV4-3 and TRBJ1-5; 7 bases match TRBD1. Unmatched junction bases numbered 8, after V lost 5 bases and J lost 7 bases. There are 14 residues in the CDR3. In germline, CDR1 is LGHNA, CDR2 YSLEER.

As DNA, the CDR3 is TGCAGCGTTGAGAGCCTGAGTGGCGAAAAACTGTTTTTT. Translated, it gives CSVESLSGEKLFF. The rearrangement joins TRBV29-1 to TRBJ1-4, with D uncertain. The CDR3 contains 13 residues. V dropped 3 bases and J dropped 8 bases, with 13 bases sitting between them. The germline CDR1 and CDR2 sequences are SQVTM and ANQGSEA.

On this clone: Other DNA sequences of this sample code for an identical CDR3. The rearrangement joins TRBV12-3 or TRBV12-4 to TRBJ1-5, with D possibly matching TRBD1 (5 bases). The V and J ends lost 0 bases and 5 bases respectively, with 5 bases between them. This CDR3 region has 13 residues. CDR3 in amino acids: CASSLAGDQPQHF. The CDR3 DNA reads TGTGCCAGCAGTTTAGCAGGGGATCAGCCCCAGCATTTT.

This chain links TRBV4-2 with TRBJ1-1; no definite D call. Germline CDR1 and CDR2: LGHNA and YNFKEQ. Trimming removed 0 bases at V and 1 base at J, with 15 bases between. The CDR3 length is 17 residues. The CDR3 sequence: CASSQDLGGRQNTEAFF. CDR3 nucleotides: TGTGCCAGCAGCCAAGATTTAGGTGGCAGACAGAACACTGAAGCTTTCTTT.

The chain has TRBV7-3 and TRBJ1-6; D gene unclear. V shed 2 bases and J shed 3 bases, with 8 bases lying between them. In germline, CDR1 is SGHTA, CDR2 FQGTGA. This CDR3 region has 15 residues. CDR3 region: CASSLEGSYNSPLHF. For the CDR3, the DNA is TGTGCCAGCAGCTTAGAGGGTAGCTATAATTCACCCCTCCACTTT.

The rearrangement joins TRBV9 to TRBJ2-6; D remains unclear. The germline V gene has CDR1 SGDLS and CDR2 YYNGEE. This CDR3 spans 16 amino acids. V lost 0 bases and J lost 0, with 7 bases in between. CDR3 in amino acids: CASSVDINSGANVLTF. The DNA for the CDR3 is TGTGCCAGCAGCGTAGACATTAACTCTGGGGCCAACGTCCTGACTTTC.

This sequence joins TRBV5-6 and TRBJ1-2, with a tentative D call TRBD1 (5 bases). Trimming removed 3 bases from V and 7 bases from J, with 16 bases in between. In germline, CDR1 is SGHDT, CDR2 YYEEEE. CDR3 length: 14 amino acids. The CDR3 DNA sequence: TGTGCCAGCAGCTGGAGGGCGCAGGGTGGTGGCTACACCTTC. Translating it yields CASSWRAQGGGYTF.

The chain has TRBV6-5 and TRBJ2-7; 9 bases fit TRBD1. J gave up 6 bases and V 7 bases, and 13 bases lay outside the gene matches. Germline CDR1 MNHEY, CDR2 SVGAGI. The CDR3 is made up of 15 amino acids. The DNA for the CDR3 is TGTGCCAGCAACCCCCTCGGGACAGGGAAGGGCGAGCAGTACTTC. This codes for CASNPLGTGKGEQYF.

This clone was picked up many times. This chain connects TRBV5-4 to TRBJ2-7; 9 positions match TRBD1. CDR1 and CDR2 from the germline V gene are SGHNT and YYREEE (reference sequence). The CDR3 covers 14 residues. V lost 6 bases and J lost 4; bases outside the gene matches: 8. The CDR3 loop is CASNQQGAGYEQYF. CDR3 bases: TGTGCCAGCAACCAACAGGGGGCGGGGTACGAGCAGTACTTC.

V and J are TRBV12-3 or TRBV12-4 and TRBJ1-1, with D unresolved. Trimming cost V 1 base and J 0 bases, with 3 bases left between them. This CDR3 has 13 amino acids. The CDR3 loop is CASSLGLNTEAFF. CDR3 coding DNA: TGTGCCAGCAGTTTAGGCCTGAACACTGAAGCTTTCTTT.

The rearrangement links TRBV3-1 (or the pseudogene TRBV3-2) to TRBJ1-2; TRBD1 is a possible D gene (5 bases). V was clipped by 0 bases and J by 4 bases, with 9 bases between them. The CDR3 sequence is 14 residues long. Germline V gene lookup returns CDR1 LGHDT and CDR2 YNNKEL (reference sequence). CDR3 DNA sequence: TGTGCCAGCAGCCAAGAGACAGATTCCTATGGCTACACCTTC. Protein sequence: CASSQETDSYGYTF.

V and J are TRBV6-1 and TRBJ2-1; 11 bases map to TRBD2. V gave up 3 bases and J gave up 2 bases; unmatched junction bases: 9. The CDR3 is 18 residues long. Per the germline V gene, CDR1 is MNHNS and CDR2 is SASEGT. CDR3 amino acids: CASSERSSGGPPYNEQFF. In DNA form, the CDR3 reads TGTGCCAGCAGTGAGCGGTCTAGCGGGGGGCCCCCCTACAATGAGCAGTTCTTC.

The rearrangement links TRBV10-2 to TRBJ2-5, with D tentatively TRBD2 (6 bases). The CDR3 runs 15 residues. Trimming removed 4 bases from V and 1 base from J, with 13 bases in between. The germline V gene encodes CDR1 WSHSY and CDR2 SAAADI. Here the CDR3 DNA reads TGCGCCAGCAGTGGTGGGGTGGGGGGCCAAGAGACCCAGTACTTC. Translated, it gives CASSGGVGGQETQYF.

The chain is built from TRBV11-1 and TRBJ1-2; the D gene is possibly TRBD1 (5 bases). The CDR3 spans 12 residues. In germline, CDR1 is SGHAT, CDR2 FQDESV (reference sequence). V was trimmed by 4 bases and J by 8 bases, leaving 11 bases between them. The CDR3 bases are TGTGCCAGCAGCTCCCAGGGTGCCGGCTACACCTTC. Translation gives CASSSQGAGYTF.

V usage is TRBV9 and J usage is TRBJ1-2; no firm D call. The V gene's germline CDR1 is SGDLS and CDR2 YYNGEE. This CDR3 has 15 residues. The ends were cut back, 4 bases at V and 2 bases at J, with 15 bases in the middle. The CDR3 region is CASSPSSGLNYGYTF. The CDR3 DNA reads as TGTGCCAGCAGCCCCTCGTCGGGTTTGAACTATGGCTACACCTTC. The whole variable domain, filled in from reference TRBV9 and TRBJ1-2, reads DSGVTQTPKHLITATGQRVTLRCSPRSGDLSVYWYQQSLDQGLQFLIQYYNGEERAKGNILERFSAQQFPDLHSELNLSSLELGDSALYFCASSPSSGLNYGYTFGSGTRLTVV.

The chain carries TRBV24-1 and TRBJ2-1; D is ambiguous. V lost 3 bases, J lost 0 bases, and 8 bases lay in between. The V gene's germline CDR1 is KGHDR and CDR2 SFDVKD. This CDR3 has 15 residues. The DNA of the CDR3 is TGTGCCACCAGTGATCCACAAGGCTCCTACAATGAGCAGTTCTTC. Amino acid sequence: CATSDPQGSYNEQFF.

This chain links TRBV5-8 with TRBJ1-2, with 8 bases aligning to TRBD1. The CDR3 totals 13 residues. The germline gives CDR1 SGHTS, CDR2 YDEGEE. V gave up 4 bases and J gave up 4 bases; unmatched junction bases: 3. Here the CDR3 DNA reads TGTGCCAGCAGCACCGGACAGGGCTATGGCTACACCTTC. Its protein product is CASSTGQGYGYTF. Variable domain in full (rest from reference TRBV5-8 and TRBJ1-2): EAGVTQSPTHLIKTRGQQATLRCSPISGHTSVYWYQQALGLGLQFLLWYDEGEERNRGNFPPRFSGRQFPNYSSELNVNALELEDSALYLCASSTGQGYGYTFGSGTRLTVV.

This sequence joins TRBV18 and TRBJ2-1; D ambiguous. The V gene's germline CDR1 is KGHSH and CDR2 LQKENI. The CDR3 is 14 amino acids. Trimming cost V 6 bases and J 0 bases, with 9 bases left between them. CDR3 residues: CASSPPRSYNEQFF. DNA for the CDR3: TGTGCCAGCTCCCCCCCCCGCTCCTACAATGAGCAGTTCTTC. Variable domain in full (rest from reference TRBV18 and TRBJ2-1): NAGVMQNPRHLVRRRGQEARLRCSPMKGHSHVYWYRQLPEEGLKFMVYLQKENIIDESGMPKERFSAEFPKEGPSILRIQQVVRGDSAAYFCASSPPRSYNEQFFGPGTRLTVL.

The DNA for the CDR3 is TGTGCCAGCAGCTTCTCCCCCTTGAGCAGAACTGCCCAGCCCCAGCATTTT. The encoded protein is CASSFSPLSRTAQPQHF. The chain has TRBV7-9 and TRBJ1-5; D gene unclear. The V gene's germline CDR1 is SEHNR and CDR2 FQNEAQ (reference sequence). Trimming pared 3 bases from V and 7 bases from J, leaving 22 bases between. The CDR3 extends over 17 amino acids.

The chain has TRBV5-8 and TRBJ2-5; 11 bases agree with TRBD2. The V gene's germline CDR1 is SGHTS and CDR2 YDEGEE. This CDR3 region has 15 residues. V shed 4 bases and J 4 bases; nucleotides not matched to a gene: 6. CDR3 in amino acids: CASSQPSGGPETQYF. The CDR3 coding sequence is TGTGCCAGCAGCCAACCTAGCGGGGGGCCAGAGACCCAGTACTTC.

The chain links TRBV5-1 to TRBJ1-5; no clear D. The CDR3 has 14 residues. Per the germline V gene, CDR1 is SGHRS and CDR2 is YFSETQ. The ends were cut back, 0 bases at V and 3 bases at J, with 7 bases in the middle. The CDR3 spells CASSLGGFNQPQHF. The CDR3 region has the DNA TGCGCCAGCAGCTTGGGAGGTTTCAATCAGCCCCAGCATTTT.

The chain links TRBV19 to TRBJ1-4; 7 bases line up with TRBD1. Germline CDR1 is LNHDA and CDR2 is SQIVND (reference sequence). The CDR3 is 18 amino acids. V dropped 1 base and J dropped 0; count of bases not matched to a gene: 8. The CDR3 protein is CASSIGRGRIATNEKLFF. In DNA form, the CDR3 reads TGTGCCAGTAGTATAGGCAGGGGGAGGATCGCAACTAATGAAAAACTGTTTTTT.

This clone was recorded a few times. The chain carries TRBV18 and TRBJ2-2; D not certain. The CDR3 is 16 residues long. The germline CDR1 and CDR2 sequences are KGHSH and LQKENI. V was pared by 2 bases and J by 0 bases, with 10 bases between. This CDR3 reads CASSPMSVANTGELFF. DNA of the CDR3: TGTGCCAGCTCACCAATGAGCGTCGCGAACACCGGGGAGCTGTTTTTT.

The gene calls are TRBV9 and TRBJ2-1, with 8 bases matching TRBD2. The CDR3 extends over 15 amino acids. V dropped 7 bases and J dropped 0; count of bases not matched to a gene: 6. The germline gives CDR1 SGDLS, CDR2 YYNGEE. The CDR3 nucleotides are TGTGCCAGCGGAACGGGGGGGGCCTCCTACAATGAGCAGTTCTTC. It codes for CASGTGGASYNEQFF.

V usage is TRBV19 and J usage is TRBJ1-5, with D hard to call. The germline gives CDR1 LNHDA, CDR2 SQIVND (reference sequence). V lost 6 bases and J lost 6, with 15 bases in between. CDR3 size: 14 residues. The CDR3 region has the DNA TGTGCCAGTAGCCCGGGCCTTCAAGCTCAGCCCCAGCATTTT. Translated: CASSPGLQAQPQHF.